These 30 T cell receptor beta chains were sequenced from one sample in a study of shared clonotypes between healthy human individuals. Method: immunoSEQ multiplex PCR; TCRdb's copy keeps in-frame clones and lacks some. The data contain 1.6 million or so clones, roughly 96% of them singletons. The sample was naive CD4+ T cells sorted from blood. Subset defined: CD45RA+ positively selected. These receptors all come from a man aged 25 to 40 in good health.

The chain recombines TRBV28 with TRBJ2-5; D possibly matches TRBD1 or TRBD2 (6 bases each). CDR3 length equals 13 residues. Germline-derived CDR1 and CDR2 are MDHEN and SYDVKM. The V end was cut by 7 bases, the J end by 3 bases, with 12 bases between. This CDR3 reads CASNTGAEETQYF. The DNA of the CDR3 is TGTGCCAGCAACACGGGGGCTGAAGAGACCCAGTACTTC.

As for this clone: This sample also contains other DNA sequences that code for the same CDR3. The chain employs TRBV30 and TRBJ2-1; no firm D call. Trimming pared 0 bases from V and 4 bases from J, leaving 7 bases between. The CDR3 consists of 13 residues. Germline V CDR1 and CDR2: GTSNPN, SVGIG (reference sequence). The CDR3 spells CAWSVPPYNEQFF. The CDR3 DNA reads as TGTGCCTGGAGTGTACCTCCGTACAATGAGCAGTTCTTC.

The chain recombines TRBV30 with TRBJ1-2; TRBD1 might be the D (5 bases). Trimming cost V 2 bases and J 10 bases, with 14 bases left between them. CDR1 is GTSNPN, CDR2 SVGIG, per germline (reference sequence). The CDR3 contains 12 residues. CDR3 amino acids: CAWSPRKGIYTF. As DNA, the CDR3 is TGTGCCTGGAGTCCCCGGAAGGGGATCTACACCTTC.

V is TRBV4-2 and J is TRBJ2-1; D gene uncertain. CDR1 is LGHNA and CDR2 is YNFKEQ in the germline V gene. The CDR3 sequence is 14 residues long. Trimming shortened V by 0 bases and J by 12 bases, and 15 bases separated the two germline ends. CDR3 residues: CASSQETLTPTQFF. In DNA form, the CDR3 reads TGTGCCAGCAGCCAAGAAACCCTCACACCGACGCAGTTCTTC.

V gene TRBV5-4 combines with J gene TRBJ2-1; D is unclear. The germline CDR1 and CDR2 sequences are SGHNT and YYREEE (reference sequence). V was cut by 3 bases and J by 4 bases, with 14 bases left in between. The CDR3 totals 15 residues. CDR3 nucleotide sequence: TGTGCCAGCAGCTCCCCCCAAGGGCAGTACAATGAGCAGTTCTTC. Encoded protein: CASSSPQGQYNEQFF.

The V call is TRBV28, the J call TRBJ1-1; D remains unclear. V lost 10 bases to trimming and J lost 2 bases, with 11 bases between them. Germline-derived CDR1 and CDR2 are MDHEN and SYDVKM. The CDR3 spans 12 residues. This CDR3 reads CAIDDGNTEAFF. The CDR3 DNA reads TGTGCCATCGACGACGGAAACACTGAAGCTTTCTTT. Together with reference TRBV28 and TRBJ1-1, the CDR3 gives the full variable domain: DVKVTQSSRYLVKRTGEKVFLECVQDMDHENMFWYRQDPGLGLRLIYFSYDVKMKEKGDIPEGYSVSREKKERFSLILESASTNQTSMYLCAIDDGNTEAFFGQGTRLTVV.

This clone was recorded once. The chain recombines TRBV7-2 with TRBJ2-2; D is uncertain. V was cut by 1 base and J by 5 bases, with 8 bases left in between. Germline lookup yields CDR1 SGHTA and CDR2 FQGNSA. This CDR3 is 14 amino acids long. CDR3 amino acids: CASSLELRTGELFF. In DNA form, the CDR3 reads TGTGCCAGCAGCTTAGAACTCCGTACCGGGGAGCTGTTTTTT.

This sequence joins TRBV29-1 and TRBJ2-1; D unresolved. In germline, CDR1 is SQVTM, CDR2 ANQGSEA. V was pared by 3 bases and J by 13 bases, with 10 bases between. The CDR3 sequence is 10 residues long. This chain's CDR3 is CSVEELDQFF. In nucleotides, the CDR3 is TGCAGCGTTGAGGAGCTGGATCAGTTCTTC.

The CDR3 loop is CSVQGLSTDTQYF. The CDR3 DNA follows: TGCAGCGTTCAAGGACTGAGCACAGATACGCAGTATTTT. The chain recombines TRBV29-1 with TRBJ2-3; tentative D call: TRBD2 (5 bases). With 5 bases removed from V and 0 bases from J, the gap between germline ends came to 9 bases. The CDR3 totals 13 residues. Germline assignment: CDR1 SQVTM and CDR2 ANQGSEA.

To note about this clone: The identical CDR3 is also encoded by other nucleotide sequences in the sample. The chain links TRBV5-1 to TRBJ2-5; TRBD2 agrees at 12 bases. The V segment lost 3 bases and the J segment 3 bases; nucleotides outside the gene matches: 0. CDR1 is SGHRS, CDR2 YFSETQ, per germline. This CDR3 region has 14 residues. Here the CDR3 DNA reads TGCGCCAGCAGCTGGACTAGCGGGAAAGAGACCCAGTACTTC. This sequence encodes CASSWTSGKETQYF.

V and J are TRBV7-8 and TRBJ2-7; 9 positions agree with TRBD2. The CDR3 totals 15 residues. Looked up from germline, CDR1 is SGHVS and CDR2 is FQNEAQ. V gave up 3 bases and J gave up 3 bases; unmatched junction bases: 6. CDR3 DNA sequence: TGTGCCAGCAGCTTCGGTCGACTAGCGGACTACGAGCAGTACTTC. This gives the protein CASSFGRLADYEQYF. Full variable domain (rest looked up from reference TRBV7-8 and TRBJ2-7): GAGVSQSPRYKVAKRGQDVALRCDPISGHVSLFWYQQALGQGPEFLTYFQNEAQLDKSGLPSDRFFAERPEGSVSTLKIQRTQQEDSAVYLCASSFGRLADYEQYFGPGTRLTVT.

The CDR3 DNA follows: TGTGCTAGTGGGGGGCACCCGAACACTGAAGCTTTCTTT. This gives the protein CASGGHPNTEAFF. The chain couples TRBV12-5 to TRBJ1-1, with D perhaps matching TRBD1 (5 bases). This CDR3 contains 13 residues. Germline V lookup: CDR1 LGHNT, CDR2 FRNRAP. V lost 6 bases to trimming and J lost 1 base, with 9 bases between them.

The chain couples TRBV18 to TRBJ2-7; TRBD2 agrees at 7 bases. The CDR3 has 17 amino acids. The trim removed 4 bases at V and 0 bases at J, leaving 12 bases unmatched. Germline loops: CDR1 KGHSH, CDR2 LQKENI. The CDR3 reads CASSHGAGAGSSYEQYF. CDR3 sequence (DNA): TGTGCCAGCTCACACGGCGCGGGAGCGGGAAGCTCCTACGAGCAGTACTTC. Full variable domain (remainder filled in from reference TRBV18 and TRBJ2-7): NAGVMQNPRHLVRRRGQEARLRCSPMKGHSHVYWYRQLPEEGLKFMVYLQKENIIDESGMPKERFSAEFPKEGPSILRIQQVVRGDSAAYFCASSHGAGAGSSYEQYFGPGTRLTVT.

A note on this clone: Additional DNA sequences in this sample encode the identical CDR3. V is TRBV9 and J is TRBJ2-7; 7 nucleotides line up with TRBD1. This CDR3 is 14 amino acids long. Germline CDR1 reads SGDLS; CDR2 reads YYNGEE. The junction had 4 bases not matched to a gene; V was cut back by 0 bases and J by 4 bases. CDR3 DNA: TGTGCCAGCAGCGTAGGGGCGACAGGGTACGAGCAGTACTTC. Protein sequence: CASSVGATGYEQYF.

The chain carries TRBV18 and TRBJ1-2; possibly TRBD1 for D (6 bases). The CDR3 runs 13 residues. Trimming took 5 bases from V and 6 from J, leaving 13 bases between them. Germline V CDR1 and CDR2: KGHSH, LQKENI. Here the CDR3 reads CASSYQTGDGYTF. The CDR3 region has the DNA TGTGCCAGCTCATACCAGACAGGCGATGGCTACACCTTC.

This chain connects TRBV4-2 to TRBJ1-1; D is uncertain. V was shortened by 0 bases and J by 0 bases, with 11 bases between the two germline ends. The CDR3 has 16 residues. Germline V CDR1 and CDR2: LGHNA, YNFKEQ. The CDR3 protein is CASSQDIRAMNTEAFF. The CDR3 bases are TGTGCCAGCAGCCAAGATATAAGGGCCATGAACACTGAAGCTTTCTTT.

The chain recombines TRBV7-8 with TRBJ1-5; no reliable D call. V was trimmed by 5 bases and J by 4 bases, leaving 9 bases between them. Germline loops: CDR1 SGHVS, CDR2 FQNEAQ. CDR3 length equals 13 residues. CDR3: CASSRSGNQPQHF. As DNA, the CDR3 is TGTGCCAGCAGCCGATCGGGTAATCAGCCCCAGCATTTT.

The chain joins TRBV7-3 to TRBJ2-7, with 9 bases fitting TRBD1. The CDR3 sequence is 17 residues long. The V and J ends lost 5 bases and 3 bases, in that order; junction bases with no gene match: 14. Germline CDR1 is SGHTA and CDR2 is FQGTGA. The CDR3 nucleotides read TGTGCCAGCAGCCCTAATAGGACAGGGGTTAGGGTCTACGAGCAGTACTTC. Amino acid sequence: CASSPNRTGVRVYEQYF. Together with reference TRBV7-3 and TRBJ2-7, the CDR3 gives the full variable domain: GAGVSQTPSNKVTEKGKYVELRCDPISGHTALYWYRQSLGQGPEFLIYFQGTGAADDSGLPNDRFFAVRPEGSVSTLKIQRTERGDSAVYLCASSPNRTGVRVYEQYFGPGTRLTVT.

This clone showed up just once. The rearrangement links TRBV5-8 to TRBJ2-1; D is possibly TRBD2 (6 bases). This CDR3 is built from 15 residues. The germline V and J ends were trimmed by 4 bases and 0 bases, with 11 bases remaining between them. Germline V gives CDR1 SGHTS, CDR2 YDEGEE. CDR3 protein: CASSRSGFSYNEQFF. CDR3 sequence (DNA): TGTGCCAGCAGCCGAAGCGGGTTCTCCTACAATGAGCAGTTCTTC. Full variable domain (outside the CDR3, taken from reference TRBV5-8 and TRBJ2-1): EAGVTQSPTHLIKTRGQQATLRCSPISGHTSVYWYQQALGLGLQFLLWYDEGEERNRGNFPPRFSGRQFPNYSSELNVNALELEDSALYLCASSRSGFSYNEQFFGPGTRLTVL.

The J gene is TRBJ1-1, the V gene TRBV5-5; 7 bases match TRBD1. CDR3 length: 14 amino acids. Germline V gene lookup returns CDR1 SGHKS and CDR2 YYEKEE (reference sequence). J gave up 3 bases and V 4 bases, and 6 bases lay outside the gene matches. CDR3 sequence: CASSPRQGHTEAFF. In DNA form, the CDR3 reads TGTGCCAGCAGCCCCCGACAGGGACACACTGAAGCTTTCTTT.

This sequence joins TRBV28 and TRBJ2-5; 10 bases line up with TRBD1. CDR3 size: 15 residues. Germline CDR1 MDHEN, CDR2 SYDVKM. The V gene end was trimmed by 5 bases and the J gene end by 5 bases; junction bases not matched to a gene: 8. CDR3 sequence: CASSGTGTGVETQYF. The CDR3 region has the DNA TGTGCCAGCAGTGGAACCGGGACAGGGGTCGAGACCCAGTACTTC. Supplemented by reference TRBV28 and TRBJ2-5, the full variable domain reads DVKVTQSSRYLVKRTGEKVFLECVQDMDHENMFWYRQDPGLGLRLIYFSYDVKMKEKGDIPEGYSVSREKKERFSLILESASTNQTSMYLCASSGTGTGVETQYFGPGTRLLVL.

This chain uses TRBV28 with TRBJ2-3; D call uncertain. Trimming cost V 6 bases and J 4 bases, with 20 bases left between them. The CDR3 is 16 residues long. Germline CDR1 and CDR2: MDHEN and SYDVKM. The CDR3 loop reads CASRRTQTAGSDTQYF. CDR3 DNA sequence: TGTGCCAGCAGACGAACCCAGACGGCCGGGTCAGATACGCAGTATTTT.

V is TRBV29-1 and J is TRBJ2-7; D gene unclear. The CDR3 extends over 14 amino acids. V was clipped by 6 bases and J by 4 bases, with 19 bases between them. Germline lookup yields CDR1 SQVTM and CDR2 ANQGSEA. CDR3 DNA: TGCAGCGTCCCACGGGCCCGGCCCCCATACGAGCAGTACTTC. It encodes CSVPRARPPYEQYF.

This chain links TRBV5-8 with TRBJ1-5; the D is unclear. Germline values: CDR1 SGHTS, CDR2 YDEGEE. Deletions cut 5 bases from V and 7 bases from J, with 19 bases between. The CDR3 extends over 15 amino acids. CDR3 region: CASSALWEGEQPQHF. CDR3 nucleotide sequence: TGTGCCAGCAGTGCCCTATGGGAGGGAGAACAGCCCCAGCATTTT.

The rearrangement uses TRBV9 and TRBJ2-1; D not resolved. The CDR3 is made up of 15 amino acids. Germline assignment: CDR1 SGDLS and CDR2 YYNGEE. The V end lost 1 base, the J end lost 6 bases, and 14 bases lay between the germline ends. CDR3 in DNA: TGTGCCAGCAGCGTACTAGGTTCGGAAGGCAATGAGCAGTTCTTC. Amino acids: CASSVLGSEGNEQFF.

V and J are TRBV6-4 and TRBJ2-2; D remains unclear. V lost 2 bases and J lost 5, with 6 bases in between. The germline V gene has CDR1 MRHNA and CDR2 SNTAGT. This CDR3 contains 13 residues. CDR3 protein: CASSDMGTGELFF. The CDR3 DNA sequence: TGTGCCAGCAGTGACATGGGGACCGGGGAGCTGTTTTTT.

The chain joins TRBV5-1 to TRBJ2-1, with D unresolved. Trimming took 0 bases from V and 8 from J, leaving 9 bases between them. This CDR3 comprises 13 residues. Germline V gene lookup returns CDR1 SGHRS and CDR2 YFSETQ. CDR3 amino acids: CASSLEYADEQFF. CDR3 in DNA: TGCGCCAGCAGCTTGGAATATGCGGATGAGCAGTTCTTC.

The CDR3 sequence: CSVPGGPHNEQFF. The CDR3 nucleotides read TGCAGCGTCCCAGGGGGCCCCCACAATGAGCAGTTCTTC. The chain employs TRBV29-1 and TRBJ2-1, with TRBD1 identical over 8 bases. The junction had 6 bases not matched to a gene; V was cut back by 6 bases and J by 5 bases. Germline values: CDR1 SQVTM, CDR2 ANQGSEA. The CDR3 extends over 13 amino acids.

This clone was seen just once. CDR3: CASSLEAGVPPSTDTQYF. DNA of the CDR3: TGCGCCAGCAGCTTGGAAGCGGGAGTCCCCCCTAGCACAGATACGCAGTATTTT. This chain uses TRBV5-1 with TRBJ2-3; 8 nucleotides match TRBD2. The germline V gene has CDR1 SGHRS and CDR2 YFSETQ. CDR3 length: 18 amino acids. V lost 0 bases and J lost 0; bases outside the gene matches: 9.

This clone was recorded only once. V usage is TRBV5-8 and J usage is TRBJ1-5; D gene ambiguous. Germline V lookup: CDR1 SGHTS, CDR2 YDEGEE. CDR3 size: 15 residues. V lost 0 bases to trimming and J lost 5 bases, with 12 bases between them. DNA for the CDR3: TGTGCCAGCAGCTTGGGAGACTTTGGGGATCAGCCCCAGCATTTT. This codes for CASSLGDFGDQPQHF.